The 24 T cell receptor beta chains below come from one sample, sequenced in a study of blood T cell repertoires in COVID-19. Only in-frame clones appear in the TCRdb table, and some are missing; sequencing was by immunoSEQ multiplex PCR. The profile shows some 130,000 clones, roughly 80% of them singletons. Sequencing was carried out using peripheral blood. The receptors stem from a man aged 60 to 75 who had recovered from COVID-19.

This rearrangement joins TRBV5-4 to TRBJ2-5; D may be TRBD2 (7 bases). Deletions cut 0 bases from V and 5 bases from J, with 14 bases between. The CDR3 covers 15 residues. Germline V gene sequence: CDR1 SGHNT, CDR2 YYREEE (reference sequence). DNA of the CDR3: TGTGCCAGCAGCTTGGGAGGGGGGGCAGGCGAGACCCAGTACTTC. Encoded protein: CASSLGGGAGETQYF.

The CDR3 loop is CASGPGVPGQSNQPQHF. DNA for the CDR3: TGCGCCAGCGGGCCGGGGGTTCCGGGACAGAGCAATCAGCCCCAGCATTTT. This sequence joins TRBV23-1 and TRBJ1-5; the match to TRBD1 covers 7 bases. TRBV23-1 is an ORF, with its function uncertain. The CDR3 length is 17 residues. Trimming cost V 8 bases and J 1 base; bases outside gene matches: 14.

The V and J genes are TRBV21-1 and TRBJ1-6. TRBV21-1 corresponds to a pseudogene. The CDR3 is 19 residues long. The CDR3 DNA reads as TGTGCCAGCAGCATCCCCGGGGGTGAGGGTCCTCCGAATAATTCACCCCTCCACTTT. Its translation: CASSIPGGEGPPNNSPLHF.

V is TRBV19 and J is TRBJ1-1; a weak D match, TRBD1 (6 bases). CDR1 and CDR2 (germline): LNHDA, SQIVND (reference sequence). The germline V and J ends were trimmed by 4 bases and 0 bases, with 9 bases remaining between them. The CDR3 has 14 amino acids. CDR3 nucleotide sequence: TGTGCCAGTAGTAGGACAGTAATGAACACTGAAGCTTTCTTT. This sequence encodes CASSRTVMNTEAFF.

The chain has TRBV28 and TRBJ2-7, with a weak D call TRBD2 (6 bases). CDR1 and CDR2 from the germline V gene are MDHEN and SYDVKM. Trimming stripped 6 bases from V and 6 bases from J, with 15 bases between. This CDR3 is built from 13 residues. CDR3 protein: CASRREAYGEQYF. The CDR3 DNA reads TGTGCCAGCAGAAGGGAGGCTTACGGCGAGCAGTACTTC.

The genes are TRBV6-6 and TRBJ1-2, with TRBD1 as a possible D gene (5 bases). With 4 bases removed from V and 7 bases from J, the gap between germline ends came to 13 bases. Germline V CDR1 and CDR2: MNHNY, SVGAGI (reference sequence). The CDR3 consists of 13 residues. The CDR3 protein is CASSSDTTGGYTF. CDR3 nucleotide sequence: TGTGCCAGCAGTTCGGACACAACTGGTGGCTACACCTTC.

Turning to this clone: The junction departs from the called germline gene at one end, perhaps through a read error. The CDR3 DNA reads as TGCAGCGCCGAACAGGGCTCCAACGAGCAGTACTTC. Encoded protein: CSAEQGSNEQYF. V gene TRBV29-1 combines with J gene TRBJ2-7, with TRBD1 as a possible D gene (6 bases). The CDR3 contains 12 residues. Germline V gene lookup returns CDR1 SQVTM and CDR2 ANQGSEA.

The rearrangement uses TRBV11-1 and TRBJ1-5; weak D call: TRBD1 (5 bases). V lost 6 bases and J lost 2, with 8 bases in between. Germline CDR1 and CDR2: SGHAT and FQDESV (reference sequence). The CDR3 is made up of 13 amino acids. The CDR3 sequence is CASSKGGNQPQHF. In DNA, the CDR3 is TGTGCCAGCAGTAAAGGGGGCAATCAGCCCCAGCATTTT.

This rearrangement joins TRBV30 to TRBJ1-2; 7 nucleotides line up with TRBD1. V was pared by 7 bases and J by 6 bases, with 11 bases of the junction left unmatched. This CDR3 spans 13 amino acids. Germline V gene data show CDR1 as GTSNPN and CDR2 as SVGIG (reference sequence). The CDR3 nucleotides read TGTGCCTCGGCCCTCCAGGGGGGTCATGGCTACACCTTC. Its translation is CASALQGGHGYTF.

The chain links TRBV28 to TRBJ1-4; 7 bases map to TRBD1. The length of the CDR3 is 15 residues. J lost 10 bases, V lost 5 bases, and 13 bases had no gene match. In germline, CDR1 is MDHEN, CDR2 SYDVKM. CDR3 sequence: CASSPGRQGGRKLFF. The CDR3, as DNA: TGTGCCAGCAGTCCGGGACGACAGGGTGGGAGAAAACTGTTTTTT.

This clone was seen a few times. This chain links TRBV27 with TRBJ2-2, with 7 bases that match TRBD2. J was trimmed by 1 base and V by 7 bases; bases with no gene match: 6. Germline V gene lookup returns CDR1 MNHEY and CDR2 SMNVEV (reference sequence). CDR3 length: 15 residues. The CDR3 here is CASTPLAQNTGELFF. The CDR3 nucleotides are TGTGCCAGCACCCCACTAGCGCAGAACACCGGGGAGCTGTTTTTT.

The chain links TRBV2 to TRBJ2-7; D is perhaps TRBD2 (5 bases). Germline loops: CDR1 SNHLY, CDR2 FYNNEI. Trimming shortened V by 6 bases and J by 0 bases, and 18 bases separated the two germline ends. This CDR3 contains 16 residues. CDR3 sequence (DNA): TGTGCCAGCAGCCCCTTCCGGGGATCGAGCTCCTACGAGCAGTACTTC. Its protein is CASSPFRGSSSYEQYF.

The chain employs TRBV18 and TRBJ1-5; D perhaps matches TRBD1 (5 bases). The germline CDR1 and CDR2 sequences are KGHSH and LQKENI. CDR3 size: 15 residues. V was trimmed by 3 bases and J by 5 bases, leaving 14 bases between them. CDR3 DNA: TGTGCCAGCTCACCGGGGAGTGGGGGGGATCAGCCCCAGCATTTT. It translates to CASSPGSGGDQPQHF. The entire variable domain, with the rest obtained from reference TRBV18 and TRBJ1-5, is as follows: NAGVMQNPRHLVRRRGQEARLRCSPMKGHSHVYWYRQLPEEGLKFMVYLQKENIIDESGMPKERFSAEFPKEGPSILRIQQVVRGDSAAYFCASSPGSGGDQPQHFGDGTRLSIL.

This clone was picked up one time. The rearrangement joins TRBV6-2 or TRBV6-3 to TRBJ1-1, with D uncertain. Germline values: CDR1 MNHEY, CDR2 SVGEGT. V dropped 6 bases and J dropped 0 bases, with 11 bases sitting between them. The CDR3 loop spans 14 amino acids. CDR3 bases: TGTGCCAGCAGCCTCCGAGTGATGAACACTGAAGCTTTCTTT. Its translation: CASSLRVMNTEAFF.

The chain is built from TRBV6-2 or TRBV6-3 and TRBJ2-2; D uncertain. Germline V lookup: CDR1 MNHEY, CDR2 SVGEGT. The CDR3 loop spans 12 amino acids. The V gene lost 4 bases and the J gene lost 6 bases, with 6 bases spanning the gap. CDR3: CASSFIPGELFF. CDR3 in DNA: TGTGCCAGCAGTTTCATCCCCGGGGAGCTGTTTTTT.

The DNA for the CDR3 is TGTGCCAGCAGTGAAGCGCGGGCACCCAACACTGAAGCTTTCTTT. It is translated as CASSEARAPNTEAFF. The rearrangement uses TRBV6-1 and TRBJ1-1; no reliable D call. This CDR3 region has 15 residues. With 0 bases removed from V and 2 bases from J, the gap between germline ends came to 10 bases. Germline V lookup: CDR1 MNHNS, CDR2 SASEGT.

The rearrangement joins TRBV27 to TRBJ1-6; TRBD1 is a possible D gene (6 bases). The CDR3 is 15 amino acids. The germline V gene encodes CDR1 MNHEY and CDR2 SMNVEV (reference sequence). Trimming shortened V by 8 bases and J by 7 bases, and 18 bases separated the two germline ends. Here the CDR3 DNA reads TGTGCCAGCCCCACAGCCTACAGGGCGAATTCACCCCTCCACTTT. Protein sequence: CASPTAYRANSPLHF.

The chain joins TRBV20-1 to TRBJ2-3; maybe TRBD1 (7 bases). Trimming shortened V by 8 bases and J by 6 bases, and 12 bases separated the two germline ends. Germline V gene sequence: CDR1 DFQATT, CDR2 SNEGSKA (reference sequence). The CDR3 length is 11 residues. CDR3 coding DNA: TGCAGTAGGAGGGGGCCTGATACGCAGTATTTT. Amino acids: CSRRGPDTQYF.

A few counts support this clone. The chain recombines TRBV7-6 with TRBJ2-2, with 11 bases identical to TRBD1. This CDR3 has 16 residues. The V segment lost 6 bases and the J segment 4 bases; nucleotides outside the gene matches: 7. CDR1 is SGHVS, CDR2 FNYEAQ, per germline. The CDR3 sequence: CASSSAGTGGTGELFF. For the CDR3, the DNA is TGTGCCAGCAGTTCGGCCGGGACAGGGGGCACCGGGGAGCTGTTTTTT. The full variable domain, in which reference TRBV7-6 and TRBJ2-2 provide the parts outside the CDR3, is GAGVSQSPRYKVTKRGQDVALRCDPISGHVSLYWYRQALGQGPEFLTYFNYEAQQDKSGLPNDRFSAERPEGSISTLTIQRTEQRDSAMYRCASSSAGTGGTGELFFGEGSRLTVL.

This chain joins TRBV10-1 and TRBJ2-1, with 7 bases that match TRBD2. V gave up 11 bases and J gave up 4 bases; unmatched junction bases: 5. Germline CDR1 WNHNN, CDR2 SYGVQD (reference sequence). The CDR3 is 12 residues long. CDR3 sequence reads: CARLAAYNEQFF. The CDR3 DNA reads TGCGCCCGGCTAGCGGCTTACAATGAGCAGTTCTTC.

The chain has TRBV11-1 and TRBJ1-4; weak D call: TRBD1 (6 bases). V dropped 5 bases and J dropped 2 bases, with 12 bases sitting between them. Germline CDR1 and CDR2: SGHAT and FQDESV (reference sequence). The CDR3 contains 15 residues. CDR3 protein: CASSPQGTTNEKLFF. CDR3 coding DNA: TGTGCCAGCAGCCCTCAGGGGACGACTAATGAAAAACTGTTTTTT.

V is TRBV18 and J is TRBJ2-2; 9 positions agree with TRBD1. V lost 6 bases to trimming and J lost 4 bases; unmatched junction nucleotides: 6. CDR3 length equals 15 residues. The germline gives CDR1 KGHSH, CDR2 LQKENI. CDR3 loop: CASSPGQGGTGELFF. In DNA form, the CDR3 reads TGTGCCAGCTCGCCGGGACAGGGAGGCACCGGGGAGCTGTTTTTT.

V usage is TRBV7-3 and J usage is TRBJ1-1; D is undetermined. CDR3 length: 15 residues. Trimming took 5 bases from V and 4 from J, leaving 17 bases between them. From germline, CDR1 is SGHTA and CDR2 FQGTGA. The CDR3 region is CASSNEAYTGTEAFF. The DNA of the CDR3 is TGTGCCAGCAGCAACGAAGCATACACGGGCACTGAAGCTTTCTTT. The full variable domain, in which reference TRBV7-3 and TRBJ1-1 provide the parts outside the CDR3, is GAGVSQTPSNKVTEKGKYVELRCDPISGHTALYWYRQSLGQGPEFLIYFQGTGAADDSGLPNDRFFAVRPEGSVSTLKIQRTERGDSAVYLCASSNEAYTGTEAFFGQGTRLTVV.

The rearrangement joins TRBV28 to TRBJ1-5; D is ambiguous. V was trimmed by 7 bases and J by 0 bases, leaving 4 bases between them. This CDR3 is 12 amino acids long. Per the germline V gene, CDR1 is MDHEN and CDR2 is SYDVKM. For the CDR3, the DNA is TGTGCCAGCATGAGTAGCAATCAGCCCCAGCATTTT. Translating it yields CASMSSNQPQHF.